This TCR beta chain was obtained from a study of T cell responses to AZD1222 COVID-19 vaccine. Measured with immunoSEQ multiplex PCR; TCRdb has only the in-frame clones, and not every one. The data hold under 110,000 clones, with approximately 84% observed a single time. The sequence was obtained from an adult in good health. The starting material was peripheral blood, obtained on day 0 of AZD1222 vaccination.

CDR3 residues: CATSNTGDTEAFF. For the CDR3, the DNA is TGTGCCACCAGTAATACAGGGGACACTGAAGCTTTCTTT. This chain uses TRBV24-1 with TRBJ1-1, with 7 bases identical to TRBD1. Germline loops: CDR1 KGHDR, CDR2 SFDVKD. V was pared by 6 bases and J by 3 bases, with 3 bases of the junction left unmatched. The CDR3 contains 13 residues.